Reported below is one TCR beta chain. Its antigen target is currently unknown. No base quality values were provided; no much bigger clone lies one nucleotide off. The data belong to a study of blood T cells in healthy people across ages (dated by TCRdb to the mid-2010s). Background on the whole study: In model experiments, template switching captured about one uniquely barcoded TCR beta cDNA molecule for every two T cells. Age-related changes in TCR beta repertoire diversity were measured in the study by deep sequencing normalized with unique cDNA molecular identifiers. The donors were divided into four age groups: young (average approximately 17 years), middle-aged (about 40), aged (about 56) and long-lived (approximately 74). To avoid experimental bias, donors of different ages were spread randomly across the sequencing lanes. Using the same blood draw, the study looked at two additional independent replicas of 1 million unique cDNA reads for two donors, one aged 18 to 30 and the other aged 80 or older. Results the study describes overall, beyond this receptor: Observed TCR beta diversity per million T cells fell roughly linearly with age, and a significant reduction was already apparent by age about 36. Because donor CMV infection status was unknown, age-related changes in expanded clonotypes were potentially confounded. Total diversity estimates from one million sequenced T cells were considered lower bounds and underestimates. There was a strong correlation between observed TCR beta diversity and the percentage of naive T cells measured by flow cytometry. Bulk unsorted PBMC profiling prevented conclusive comparison of naive and antigen-experienced compartments. Compared with the aged group, the long-lived group had more naive CD4+ T cells, fewer expanded clones and increased TCR diversity, a pattern suggesting age selection.

Donors were approximately 42 systemically healthy Caucasian individuals from Russia aged roughly 6 to 100 years. Each donor gave about 9.7 milliliters of peripheral blood, drawn into EDTA-treated Vacutainer tubes. Ficoll-Paque density-gradient centrifugation was used to isolate PBMCs, with at least 6.5 million obtained per sample. Trizol reagent was used to extract total RNA from PBMCs, with at least 5.5 micrograms per sample. The percentages of naive CD45RAhigh/CD27high T cells were determined by flow cytometry on a PBMC aliquot from every donor. The library was built by means of 5' RACE. The instrument given in TCRdb is Illumina HiSeq 2500. A second PCR of about 7 to 12 cycles was performed with a sample-barcoded 5' primer and a J-beta primer mix. Each TCR beta cDNA molecule received a unique molecular identifier from a template-switch 5' adaptor carrying 12 random nucleotides. At least 2.5 million CDR3-containing paired-end reads were obtained from each sample. First-strand cDNA synthesis was performed from all RNA using the Mint cDNA synthesis kit, with priming by a TRBC-specific oligonucleotide. Following uracil-DNA glycosylase treatment, all cDNA underwent a first 18-cycle PCR with the universal primers M1SS and BC2_uni_R. As for how the authors treated the data: For normalization, 1 million high-quality reads, each with a distinct molecular identifier, were randomly selected from each sample. Reads sharing molecular identifiers were discarded rather than binned into consensus sequences. MiTCR, set to a Q25 quality threshold and the strictest error-elimination algorithm, was used for CDR3 identification, clonotype clustering and error correction. Lower-bound total TCR beta diversity was estimated with a nonparametric unseen species model using Euler transformation. The public reads were quality trimmed at Q25 with fastp and then assembled into clones with MiXCR by TCRdb, keeping productive beta chains. All rows with the same CDR3 protein become a single entry with the most common DNA and genes. TCRdb's processing, not the study's, gives the V and J calls here. Here the sample has 1.4 million or so distinct CDR3 sequences; about 45% occur a single time. The ten largest clones capture less than 5% of the sample.

The V end gives up 4 bases and the J end 10 bases, leaving 11 bases in the junction not matched to a gene. The CDR3, cysteine through phenylalanine, is 15 amino acids long. Kept here is only the CDR3 DNA, which spans 45 bases and is read in frame from base 1. From a lookup of the germline V gene, CDR1 and CDR2 are SGHTA and FQGNSA. This receptor chain uses TRBV7-2 and TRBJ1-4; 8 junctional bases match TRBD1. The sequence derives from a woman aged 18-29 years in good health. The source material was blood. The DNA sequence is TGTGCCAGCAGCTCCTATGACAGGGGTATCGGAAAACTGTTTTTT. It is translated as CASSSYDRGIGKLFF.